What follows is one T cell receptor (beta chain) and its context. V gave up 0 bases and J gave up 5 bases; unmatched junction bases: 11. CDR1 and CDR2 (germline): SGHRS, YFSETQ. The CDR3 sequence is 17 residues long. The sample is drawn from a study of blood T cell repertoires in COVID-19. Data came from immunoSEQ multiplex PCR; TCRdb stores just in-frame clones and leaves some out. Found here are fewer than 350,000 clones, about nine tenths of them singletons; the top ten hold just over 9.5%. V usage is TRBV5-1 and J usage is TRBJ2-5; 9 bases match TRBD1. The sample comprised peripheral blood. This TCR derives from a man aged 30-40 years with COVID-19, enrolled during active disease. This CDR3 reads CASSLGVDRGGGETQYF. Here the CDR3 DNA reads TGCGCCAGCAGCTTGGGGGTGGACAGGGGTGGCGGTGAGACCCAGTACTTC. Complete variable domain (other parts from reference TRBV5-1 and TRBJ2-5): KAGVTQTPRYLIKTRGQQVTLSCSPISGHRSVSWYQQTPGQGLQFLFEYFSETQRNKGNFPGRFSGRQFSNSRSEMNVSTLELGDSALYLCASSLGVDRGGGETQYFGPGTRLLVL.